This is a list of T cell receptor beta chains from one sample in a study of T cell responses to AZD1222 COVID-19 vaccine. The method was immunoSEQ multiplex PCR; TCRdb's version includes in-frame clones alone and lacks a portion of them. The sample comprises 55,000 to 65,000 clones, roughly nine tenths of which are singletons, and approximately 6.1% rests with the top ten. Sequenced material: peripheral blood, taken 28 days after the second AZD1222 dose. The source of these receptors is an adult who received the AZD1222 COVID-19 vaccine. Each CDR3 is given with its conserved first and last residue. The order of the fields is CDR3 DNA, CDR3 protein, J gene, D gene, clone size, V gene. D genes are given only for firm matches. Clone size is not always given. Where it is, it says once, few, many or a class for expanded clones.

TGCGCCAGCAGTTCCACAGGGGGCGCGGACACTGAAGCTTTCTTT CASSSTGGADTEAFF TRBJ1-1 TRBD1 . TRBV10-2
TGTGCCAGCACCCTGGGGTGGGGTGGAAATTCACCCCTCCACTTT CASTLGWGGNSPLHF TRBJ1-6 . . TRBV6-5
TGTGCCTCCCGGAGGGGGCCCCTCCAAGAGACCCAGTACTTC CASRRGPLQETQYF TRBJ2-5 . . TRBV6-5
TGTGCCAGCCGCTACCGTAGCAATCAGCCCCAGCATTTT CASRYRSNQPQHF TRBJ1-5 . . TRBV12-3/TRBV12-4
TGTGCCAGCAGCCAGGGACTACTACTAGCCAAAAACATTCAGTACTTC CASSQGLLLAKNIQYF TRBJ2-4 TRBD2 . TRBV3-1/TRBV3-2
TGTGCCAGCAGCAAGGGACTAGCGGGAGGGAACACAGATACGCAGTATTTT CASSKGLAGGNTDTQYF TRBJ2-3 TRBD2 . TRBV5-4
TGTGCCAGCAGCCAAGATACACGGGGGAGCTCCTATAATTCACCCCTCCACTTT CASSQDTRGSSYNSPLHF TRBJ1-6 . . TRBV4-2
TGCAGCGTACAGGGGGCGGGTGAAAAACTGTTTTTT CSVQGAGEKLFF TRBJ1-4 TRBD1 . TRBV29-1
TGTGCCAGCAGTGAATTCACCCCCGAGACAACTAATGAAAAACTGTTTTTT CASSEFTPETTNEKLFF TRBJ1-4 . . TRBV6-1
TGTGCCAGCAGTGCGATGAACAGGGGGCTCTACGAGCAGTACTTC CASSAMNRGLYEQYF TRBJ2-7 TRBD1 . TRBV2
TGTGCCAGCAGGTGGAAGCGGGAGGATGCCTCCGAGCAGTACTTC CASRWKREDASEQYF TRBJ2-7 TRBD2 . TRBV9
TGCGCCAGCAGCTCGGCCGGGACAGGCAACACCGGGGAGCTGTTTTTT CASSSAGTGNTGELFF TRBJ2-2 TRBD1 . TRBV5-1
TGTGCCAGCAGTTACTCGAGCAACAGGGGTAATTCCTATAATTCACCCCTCCACTTT CASSYSSNRGNSYNSPLHF TRBJ1-6 TRBD1 once TRBV6-2/TRBV6-3
TGCGCCAGCAGTTATACAGGGCGGTACCAAGAGACCCAGTACTTC CASSYTGRYQETQYF TRBJ2-5 . few TRBV10-2
TGTGCCAGCAGTTACCCCCCCCCGAGAAGGAGATCAGAGACCCAGTACTTC CASSYPPPRRRSETQYF TRBJ2-5 . . TRBV6-2/TRBV6-3
TGTGCCAGCAGTTTTTTTGGGACTAGCGGTCTGTACGAGCAGTACTTC CASSFFGTSGLYEQYF TRBJ2-7 TRBD2 . TRBV27